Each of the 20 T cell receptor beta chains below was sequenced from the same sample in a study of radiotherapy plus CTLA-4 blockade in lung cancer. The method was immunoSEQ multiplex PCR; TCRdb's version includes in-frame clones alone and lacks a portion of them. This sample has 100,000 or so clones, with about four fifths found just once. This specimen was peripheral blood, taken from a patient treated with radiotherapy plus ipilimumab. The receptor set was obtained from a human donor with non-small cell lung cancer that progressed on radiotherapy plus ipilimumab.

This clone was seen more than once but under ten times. CDR3 in DNA: TGTGCCAGCAGCTTAGTTGGACAGGATTTTAACTATGGCTACACCTTC. Its translation: CASSLVGQDFNYGYTF. This chain uses TRBV7-9 with TRBJ1-2; 7 bases map to TRBD1. After removal of 1 base from V and 1 base from J, the junction contained 6 bases not matched to a gene. The V gene's germline CDR1 is SEHNR and CDR2 FQNEAQ (reference sequence). The CDR3 has 16 amino acids.

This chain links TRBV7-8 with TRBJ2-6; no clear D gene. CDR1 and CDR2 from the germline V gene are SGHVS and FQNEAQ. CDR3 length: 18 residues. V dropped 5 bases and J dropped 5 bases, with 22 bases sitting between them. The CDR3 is CASSNQDYPQSRANVLTF. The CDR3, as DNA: TGTGCCAGCAGCAATCAAGATTACCCACAAAGTCGGGCCAACGTCCTGACTTTC.

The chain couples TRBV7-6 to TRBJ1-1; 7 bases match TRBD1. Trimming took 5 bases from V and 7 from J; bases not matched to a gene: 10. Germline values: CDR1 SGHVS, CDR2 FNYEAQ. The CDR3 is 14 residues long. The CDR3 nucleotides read TGTGCCAGCAGCCGCAGCAGGGGGGTCGGTGAAGCTTTCTTT. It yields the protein CASSRSRGVGEAFF.

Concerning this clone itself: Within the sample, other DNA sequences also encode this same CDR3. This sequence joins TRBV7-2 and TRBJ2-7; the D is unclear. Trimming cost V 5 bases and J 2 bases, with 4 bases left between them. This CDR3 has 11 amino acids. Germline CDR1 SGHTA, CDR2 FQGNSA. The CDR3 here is CASSTAYEQYF. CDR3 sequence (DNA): TGTGCCAGCAGCACCGCCTACGAGCAGTACTTC.

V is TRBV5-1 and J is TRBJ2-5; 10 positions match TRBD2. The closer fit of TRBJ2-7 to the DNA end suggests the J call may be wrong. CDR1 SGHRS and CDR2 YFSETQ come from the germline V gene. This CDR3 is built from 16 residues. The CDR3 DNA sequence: TGCGCCAGCAGCTCCGCCACTAGCGGGAACCCCGTCGAGCAGTACTTC. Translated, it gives CASSSATSGNPVEQYF.

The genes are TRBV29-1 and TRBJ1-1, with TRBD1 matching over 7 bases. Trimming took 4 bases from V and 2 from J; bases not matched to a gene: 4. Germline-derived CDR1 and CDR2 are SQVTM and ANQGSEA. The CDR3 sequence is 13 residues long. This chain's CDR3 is CSVGGQVNTEAFF. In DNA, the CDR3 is TGCAGCGTTGGAGGACAGGTTAACACTGAAGCTTTCTTT.

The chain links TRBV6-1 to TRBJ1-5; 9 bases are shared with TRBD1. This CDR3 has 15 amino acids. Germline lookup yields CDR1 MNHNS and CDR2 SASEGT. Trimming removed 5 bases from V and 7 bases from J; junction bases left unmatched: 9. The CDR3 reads CASSPGTGYEQPQHF. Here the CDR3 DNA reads TGTGCCAGCAGTCCCGGGACAGGGTATGAACAGCCCCAGCATTTT.

The CDR3 is CASSQSRDTEAFF. CDR3 bases: TGTGCCAGCTCACAGTCCCGGGACACTGAAGCTTTCTTT. The chain has TRBV18 and TRBJ1-1; D unclear. The V and J ends lost 4 bases and 3 bases respectively, with 9 bases between them. Germline V gene data show CDR1 as KGHSH and CDR2 as LQKENI. CDR3 length equals 13 residues.

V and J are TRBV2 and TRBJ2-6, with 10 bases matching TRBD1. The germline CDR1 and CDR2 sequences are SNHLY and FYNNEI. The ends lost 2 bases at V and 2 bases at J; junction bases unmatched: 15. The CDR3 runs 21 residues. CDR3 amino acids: CASSEKGPRVDRGAGANVLTF. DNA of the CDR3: TGTGCCAGCAGTGAAAAGGGGCCCAGGGTGGACAGGGGGGCTGGGGCCAACGTCCTGACTTTC.

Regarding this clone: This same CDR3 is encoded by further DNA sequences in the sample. This CDR3 reads CASSGGTEAFF. The CDR3 nucleotides are TGTGCCAGCAGTGGGGGGACTGAAGCTTTCTTT. This rearrangement joins TRBV2 to TRBJ1-1; possibly TRBD1 for D (5 bases). The V end lost 4 bases, the J end lost 5 bases, and 5 bases lay between the germline ends. This CDR3 contains 11 residues. Germline assignment: CDR1 SNHLY and CDR2 FYNNEI.

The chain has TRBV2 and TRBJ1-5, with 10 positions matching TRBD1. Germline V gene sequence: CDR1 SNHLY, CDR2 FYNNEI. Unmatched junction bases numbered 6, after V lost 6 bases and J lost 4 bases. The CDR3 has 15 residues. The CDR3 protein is CASREGTGVNQPQHF. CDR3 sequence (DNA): TGTGCCAGCAGGGAGGGGACAGGGGTGAATCAGCCCCAGCATTTT.

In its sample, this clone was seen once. CDR3 loop: CASSQSTDTQYF. The CDR3 coding sequence is TGTGCCAGCAGCCAAAGCACAGATACGCAGTATTTT. This rearrangement joins TRBV4-2 to TRBJ2-3, with D hard to call. From germline, CDR1 is LGHNA and CDR2 YNFKEQ. V was pared by 2 bases and J by 0 bases, with 0 bases between. The CDR3 length is 12 residues.

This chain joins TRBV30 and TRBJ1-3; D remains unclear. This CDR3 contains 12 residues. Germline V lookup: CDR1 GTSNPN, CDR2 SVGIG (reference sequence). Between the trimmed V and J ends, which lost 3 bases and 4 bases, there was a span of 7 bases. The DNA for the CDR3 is TGTGCCTGGAGCACGGGGGGAAACACCATATATTTT. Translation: CAWSTGGNTIYF.

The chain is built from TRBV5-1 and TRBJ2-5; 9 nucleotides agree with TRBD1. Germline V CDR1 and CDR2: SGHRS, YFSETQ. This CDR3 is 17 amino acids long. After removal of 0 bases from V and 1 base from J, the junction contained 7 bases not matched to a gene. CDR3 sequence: CASSLAPGQGIQETQYF. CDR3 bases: TGCGCCAGCAGCTTGGCCCCCGGACAGGGGATCCAAGAGACCCAGTACTTC. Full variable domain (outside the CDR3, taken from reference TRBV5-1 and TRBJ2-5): KAGVTQTPRYLIKTRGQQVTLSCSPISGHRSVSWYQQTPGQGLQFLFEYFSETQRNKGNFPGRFSGRQFSNSRSEMNVSTLELGDSALYLCASSLAPGQGIQETQYFGPGTRLLVL.

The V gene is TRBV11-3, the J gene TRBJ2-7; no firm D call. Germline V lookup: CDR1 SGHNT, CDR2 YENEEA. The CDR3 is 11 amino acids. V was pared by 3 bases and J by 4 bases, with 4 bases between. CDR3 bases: TGTGCCAGCAGCTTTCAATACGAGCAGTACTTC. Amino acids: CASSFQYEQYF.

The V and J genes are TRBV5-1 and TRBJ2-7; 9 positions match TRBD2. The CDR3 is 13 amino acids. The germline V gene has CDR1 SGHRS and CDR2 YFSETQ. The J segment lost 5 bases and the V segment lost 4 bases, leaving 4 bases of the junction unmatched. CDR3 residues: CASSSSGSDEQYF. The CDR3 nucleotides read TGCGCCAGCAGCAGTAGCGGGAGTGACGAGCAGTACTTC.

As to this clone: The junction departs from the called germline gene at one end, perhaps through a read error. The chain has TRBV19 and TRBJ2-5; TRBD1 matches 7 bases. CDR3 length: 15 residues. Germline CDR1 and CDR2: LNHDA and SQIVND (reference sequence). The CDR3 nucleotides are TGTGCCAGTAGTTTGACAAAAGGGGGCGAAGAAACCCAGTACTTC. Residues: CASSLTKGGEETQYF.

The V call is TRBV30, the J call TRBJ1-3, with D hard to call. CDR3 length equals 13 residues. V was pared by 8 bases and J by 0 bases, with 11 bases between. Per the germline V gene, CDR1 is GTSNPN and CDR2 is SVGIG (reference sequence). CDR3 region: CAGATGSGNTIYF. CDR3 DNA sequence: TGTGCCGGTGCGACGGGCTCTGGAAACACCATATATTTT.

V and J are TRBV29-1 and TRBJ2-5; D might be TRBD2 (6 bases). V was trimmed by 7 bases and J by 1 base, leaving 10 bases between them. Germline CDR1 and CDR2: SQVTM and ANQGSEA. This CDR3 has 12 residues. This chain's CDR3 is CSAGGLQETQYF. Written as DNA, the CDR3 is TGCAGCGCCGGGGGACTCCAAGAGACCCAGTACTTC.

The CDR3 region has the DNA TGTGCCAGCATTGAAGTGACAGGGAAAAATCAGCCCCAGCATTTT. This translates into CASIEVTGKNQPQHF. The chain employs TRBV28 and TRBJ1-5; 7 bases are a match to TRBD1. This CDR3 spans 15 amino acids. Germline CDR1 and CDR2: MDHEN and SYDVKM. Losses at the gene ends were 7 bases for V and 4 bases for J; bases not matched to a gene: 10.